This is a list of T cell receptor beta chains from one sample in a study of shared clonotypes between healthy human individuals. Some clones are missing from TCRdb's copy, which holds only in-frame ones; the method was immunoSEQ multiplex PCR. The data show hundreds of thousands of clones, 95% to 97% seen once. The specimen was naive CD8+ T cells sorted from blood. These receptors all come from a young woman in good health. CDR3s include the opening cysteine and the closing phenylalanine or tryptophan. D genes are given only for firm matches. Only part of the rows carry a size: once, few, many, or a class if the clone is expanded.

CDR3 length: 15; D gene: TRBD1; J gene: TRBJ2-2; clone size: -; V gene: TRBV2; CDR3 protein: CASSAGTANTGELFF; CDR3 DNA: TGTGCCAGCAGCGCCGGGACAGCGAACACCGGGGAGCTGTTTTTT
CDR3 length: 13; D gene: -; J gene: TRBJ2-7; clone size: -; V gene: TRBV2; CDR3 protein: CASRDGSSYEQYF; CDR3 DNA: TGTGCCAGCAGGGACGGGAGCTCCTACGAGCAGTACTTC
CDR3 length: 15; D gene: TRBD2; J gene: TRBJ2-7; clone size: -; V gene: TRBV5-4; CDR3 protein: CASSLGLAERYEQYF; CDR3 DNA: TGTGCCAGCAGCTTGGGTCTAGCGGAACGCTACGAGCAGTACTTC
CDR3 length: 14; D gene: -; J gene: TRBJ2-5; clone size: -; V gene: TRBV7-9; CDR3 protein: CASSLVRDQETQYF; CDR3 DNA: TGTGCCAGCAGCTTAGTCAGGGATCAAGAGACCCAGTACTTC
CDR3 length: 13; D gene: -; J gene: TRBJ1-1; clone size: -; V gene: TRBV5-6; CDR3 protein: CASSATGYGEAFF; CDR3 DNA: TGTGCCAGCAGCGCTACGGGTTATGGTGAAGCTTTCTTT
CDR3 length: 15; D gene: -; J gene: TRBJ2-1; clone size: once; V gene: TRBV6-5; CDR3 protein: CASSAGTYSYNEQFF; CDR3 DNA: TGTGCCAGCAGTGCCGGGACCTACTCCTACAATGAGCAGTTCTTC
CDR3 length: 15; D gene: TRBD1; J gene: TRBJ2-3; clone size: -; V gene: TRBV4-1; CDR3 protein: CASSQVGQGSDTQYF; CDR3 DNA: TGCGCCAGCAGCCAAGTTGGACAGGGGTCAGATACGCAGTATTTT
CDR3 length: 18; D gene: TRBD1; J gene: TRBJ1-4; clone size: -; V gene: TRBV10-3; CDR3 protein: CAISLGQRHLRGNEKLFF; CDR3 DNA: TGTGCCATCAGCCTCGGACAGCGGCACCTCAGGGGGAATGAAAAACTGTTTTTT
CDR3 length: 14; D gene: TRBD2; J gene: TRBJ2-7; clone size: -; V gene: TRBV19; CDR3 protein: CASSIAGGTYEQYF; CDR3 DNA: TGTGCCAGTAGTATAGCGGGAGGGACCTACGAGCAGTACTTC
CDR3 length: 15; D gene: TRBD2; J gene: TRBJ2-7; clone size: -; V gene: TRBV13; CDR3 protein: CASSPRGEGAYEQYF; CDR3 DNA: TGTGCCAGCAGCCCGCGGGGGGAGGGTGCTTACGAGCAGTACTTC
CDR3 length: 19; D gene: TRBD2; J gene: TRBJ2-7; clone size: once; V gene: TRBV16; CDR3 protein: CASSQPGLAGPTGPYEQYF; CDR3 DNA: TGTGCCAGCAGCCAACCGGGACTAGCGGGCCCGACGGGCCCCTACGAGCAGTACTTC
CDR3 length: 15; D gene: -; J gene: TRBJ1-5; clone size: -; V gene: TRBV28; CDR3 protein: CASRRSRTTNQPQHF; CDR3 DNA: TGTGCCAGCAGAAGATCACGAACTACCAATCAGCCCCAGCATTTT
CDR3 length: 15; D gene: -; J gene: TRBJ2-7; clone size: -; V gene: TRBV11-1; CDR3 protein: CASSLARASSYEQYF; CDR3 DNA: TGTGCCAGCAGCTTAGCCAGGGCTAGCTCCTACGAGCAGTACTTC
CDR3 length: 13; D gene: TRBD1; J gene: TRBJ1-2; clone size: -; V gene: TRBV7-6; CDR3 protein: CASSWGQSYGYTF; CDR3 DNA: TGTGCCAGCAGCTGGGGACAGTCCTATGGCTACACCTTC
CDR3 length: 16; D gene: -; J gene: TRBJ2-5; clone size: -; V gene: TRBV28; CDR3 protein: CASSQLLALYQETQYF; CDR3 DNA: TGTGCCAGCAGCCAACTACTAGCCTTGTACCAAGAGACCCAGTACTTC
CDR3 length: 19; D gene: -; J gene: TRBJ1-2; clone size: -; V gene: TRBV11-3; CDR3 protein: CASSLDSGPTIDTGDGYTF; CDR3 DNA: TGTGCCAGCAGCTTAGATAGTGGCCCCACTATCGACACAGGCGATGGCTACACCTTC
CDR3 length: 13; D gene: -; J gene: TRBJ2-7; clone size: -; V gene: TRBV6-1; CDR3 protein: CASRGTDSYEQYF; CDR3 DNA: TGTGCCAGCAGAGGAACGGACTCCTACGAGCAGTACTTC
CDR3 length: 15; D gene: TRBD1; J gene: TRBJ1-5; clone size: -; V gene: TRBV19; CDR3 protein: CASSDGQGAYQPQHF; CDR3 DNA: TGTGCCAGTAGTGACGGACAGGGGGCTTATCAGCCCCAGCATTTT
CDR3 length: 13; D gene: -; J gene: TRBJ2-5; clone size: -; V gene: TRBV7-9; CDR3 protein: CASRPGTGETQYF; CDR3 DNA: TGTGCCAGCAGACCCGGGACTGGGGAGACCCAGTACTTC
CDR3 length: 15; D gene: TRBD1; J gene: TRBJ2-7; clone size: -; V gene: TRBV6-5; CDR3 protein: CASSYTGQAQAEQYF; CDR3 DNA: TGTGCCAGCAGTTACACGGGACAGGCGCAAGCCGAGCAGTACTTC
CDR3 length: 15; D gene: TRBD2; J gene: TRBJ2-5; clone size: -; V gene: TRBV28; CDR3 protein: CASSPTSGVQETQYF; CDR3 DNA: TGTGCCAGCAGTCCAACTAGCGGAGTACAAGAGACCCAGTACTTC
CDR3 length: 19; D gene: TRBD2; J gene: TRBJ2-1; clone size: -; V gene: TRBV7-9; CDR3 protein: CASSGRGVTSGRYLGEQFF; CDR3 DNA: TGTGCCAGCAGCGGTAGAGGAGTGACTAGCGGGAGGTATTTAGGTGAGCAGTTCTTC
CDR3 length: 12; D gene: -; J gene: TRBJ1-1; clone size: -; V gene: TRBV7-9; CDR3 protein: CASSLENTEAFF; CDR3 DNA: TGTGCCAGCAGCTTAGAGAACACTGAAGCTTTCTTT
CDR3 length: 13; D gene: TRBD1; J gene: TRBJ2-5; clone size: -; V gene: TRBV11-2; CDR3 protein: CASRQGGGETQYF; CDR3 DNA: TGTGCCAGCAGACAGGGGGGCGGGGAGACCCAGTACTTC
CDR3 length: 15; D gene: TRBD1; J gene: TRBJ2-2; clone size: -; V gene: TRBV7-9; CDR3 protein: CASSLFRGQLGELFF; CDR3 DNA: TGTGCCAGCAGCTTATTCAGGGGGCAGCTAGGAGAGCTGTTTTTT
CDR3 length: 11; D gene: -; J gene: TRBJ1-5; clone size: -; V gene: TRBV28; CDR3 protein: CAISGDQPQHF; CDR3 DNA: TGTGCCATCTCTGGGGATCAGCCCCAGCATTTT
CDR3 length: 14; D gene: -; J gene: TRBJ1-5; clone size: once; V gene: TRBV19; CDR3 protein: CASSRAYSNQPQHF; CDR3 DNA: TGTGCCAGTAGTAGGGCGTATAGCAATCAGCCCCAGCATTTT
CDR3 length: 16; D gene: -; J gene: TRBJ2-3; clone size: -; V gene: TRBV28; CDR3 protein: CASSFRSPGAGDTQYF; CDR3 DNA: TGTGCCAGCAGTTTTAGATCACCAGGGGCGGGGGATACGCAGTATTTT
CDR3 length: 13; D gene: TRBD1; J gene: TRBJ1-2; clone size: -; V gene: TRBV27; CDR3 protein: CASSGDRGYGYTF; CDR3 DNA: TGTGCCAGCAGTGGGGACAGGGGGTATGGCTACACCTTC
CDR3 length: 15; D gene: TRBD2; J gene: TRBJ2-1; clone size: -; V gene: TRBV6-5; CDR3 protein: CASSYLREGQNEQFF; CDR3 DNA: TGTGCCAGCAGTTACCTGAGGGAGGGCCAGAATGAGCAGTTCTTC
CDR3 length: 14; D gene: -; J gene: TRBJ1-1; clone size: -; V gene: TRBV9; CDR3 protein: CASSVAWGSTEAFF; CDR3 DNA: TGTGCCAGCAGCGTAGCTTGGGGGTCCACTGAAGCTTTCTTT
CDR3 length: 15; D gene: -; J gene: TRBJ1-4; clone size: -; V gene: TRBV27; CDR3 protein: CASSPGRGYNEKLFF; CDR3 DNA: TGTGCCAGCAGCCCCGGTCGCGGCTATAATGAAAAACTGTTTTTT
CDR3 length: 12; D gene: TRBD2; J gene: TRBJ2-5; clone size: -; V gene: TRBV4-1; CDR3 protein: CASRDIAGRRYF; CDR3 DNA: TGCGCCAGCAGGGATATAGCGGGGCGCCGATACTTC
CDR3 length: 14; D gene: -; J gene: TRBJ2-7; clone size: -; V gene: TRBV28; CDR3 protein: CASSLRGAEYEQYF; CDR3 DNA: TGTGCCAGCAGCCTCCGCGGGGCGGAGTACGAGCAGTACTTC
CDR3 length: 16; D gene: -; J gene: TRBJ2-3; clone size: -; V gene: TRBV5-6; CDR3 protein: CASSLEARRYTDTQYF; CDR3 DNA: TGTGCCAGCAGCTTGGAGGCCAGGAGATACACAGATACGCAGTATTTT
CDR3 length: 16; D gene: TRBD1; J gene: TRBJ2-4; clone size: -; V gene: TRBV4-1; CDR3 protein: CASSQAGTGGANIQYF; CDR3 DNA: TGCGCCAGCAGCCAGGCCGGGACAGGGGGCGCGAACATTCAGTACTTC
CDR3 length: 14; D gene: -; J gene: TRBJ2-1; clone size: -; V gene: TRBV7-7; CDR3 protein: CASSLPGRDNEQFF; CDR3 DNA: TGTGCCAGCAGCTTACCAGGCAGAGACAATGAGCAGTTCTTC
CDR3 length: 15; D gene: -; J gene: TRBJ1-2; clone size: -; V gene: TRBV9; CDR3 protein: CASSGMELANYGYTF; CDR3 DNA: TGTGCCAGCAGCGGGATGGAGTTAGCTAACTATGGCTACACCTTC
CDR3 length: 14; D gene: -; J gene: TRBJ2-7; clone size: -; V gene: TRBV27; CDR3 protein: CASSLRGSGYEQYF; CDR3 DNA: TGTGCCAGCAGTTTACGGGGTAGCGGCTACGAGCAGTACTTC
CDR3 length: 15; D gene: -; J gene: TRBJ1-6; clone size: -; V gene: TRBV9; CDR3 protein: CASSVGGSYNSPLHF; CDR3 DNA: TGTGCCAGCAGCGTAGGAGGCAGCTACAATTCACCCCTCCACTTT
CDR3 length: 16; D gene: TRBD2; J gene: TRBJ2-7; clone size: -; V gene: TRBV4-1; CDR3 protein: CASSQEASGSLYEQYF; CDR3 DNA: TGCGCCAGCAGCCAAGAGGCTAGCGGGAGTCTTTACGAGCAGTACTTC
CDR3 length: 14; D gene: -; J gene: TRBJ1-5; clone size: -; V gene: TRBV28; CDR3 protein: CASSLISFNQPQHF; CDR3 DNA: TGTGCCAGCAGTTTAATCAGCTTCAATCAGCCCCAGCATTTT
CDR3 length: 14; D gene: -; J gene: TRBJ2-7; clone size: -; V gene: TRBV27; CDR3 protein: CASSLGRTPYEQYF; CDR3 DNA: TGTGCCAGCAGTTTGGGCCGCACTCCCTACGAGCAGTACTTC
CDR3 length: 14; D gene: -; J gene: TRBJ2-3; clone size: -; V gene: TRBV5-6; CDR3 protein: CASSLPSSTDTQYF; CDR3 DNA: TGTGCCAGCAGCTTGCCTAGCAGCACAGATACGCAGTATTTT
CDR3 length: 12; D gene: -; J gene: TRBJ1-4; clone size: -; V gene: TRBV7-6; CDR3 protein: CASSLSRKRLFF; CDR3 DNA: TGTGCCAGCAGCTTATCCCGGAAACGACTGTTTTTT
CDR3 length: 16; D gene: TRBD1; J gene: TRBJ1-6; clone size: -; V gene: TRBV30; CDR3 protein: CAWSVDLWTGDSPLHF; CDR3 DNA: TGTGCCTGGAGTGTAGATCTTTGGACAGGGGATTCACCCCTCCACTTT
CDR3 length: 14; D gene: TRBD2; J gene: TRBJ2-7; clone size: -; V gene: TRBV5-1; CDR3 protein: CASSEAGGLYEQYF; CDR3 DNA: TGCGCCAGCAGCGAGGCGGGAGGGCTGTACGAGCAGTACTTC
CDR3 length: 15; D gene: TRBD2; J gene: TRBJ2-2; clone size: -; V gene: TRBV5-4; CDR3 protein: CASSLEAGGTGELFF; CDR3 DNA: TGTGCCAGCAGCTTGGAAGCGGGAGGCACCGGGGAGCTGTTTTTT
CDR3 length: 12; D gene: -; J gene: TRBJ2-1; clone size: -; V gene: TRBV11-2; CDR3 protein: CASSLISNEQFF; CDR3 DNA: TGTGCCAGCAGCTTAATCAGCAATGAGCAGTTCTTC
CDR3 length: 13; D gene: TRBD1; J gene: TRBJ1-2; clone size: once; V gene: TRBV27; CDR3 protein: CASSPGQNYGYTF; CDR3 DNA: TGTGCCAGCAGTCCGGGACAGAACTATGGCTACACCTTC